This paragraph reports one T cell receptor beta chain. Profiled with immunoSEQ multiplex PCR; TCRdb holds only in-frame clones, not every one. The table has roughly 410,000 clones, 87% seen once. This specimen comes from a study of blood T cell repertoires in COVID-19. About the research overall: The United States, Italy and Spain supplied acute and convalescent COVID-19 samples. PBMCs, B-cell-depleted T cells, or T cells provided the cDNA or gDNA that made up the material.

The CDR3 is 14 residues long. J gave up 1 base and V 3 bases, and 4 bases lay outside the gene matches. Per germline, CDR1 SQVTM and CDR2 ANQGSEA. The chain employs TRBV29-1 and TRBJ2-7, with 9 bases aligning to TRBD1. The sequenced sample was peripheral blood. The source is an older woman with COVID-19, enrolled during active disease. The CDR3 loop reads CSVDTGTGSYEQYF. CDR3 DNA: TGCAGCGTTGACACCGGGACAGGGTCCTACGAGCAGTACTTC.